Many counts were recorded for the clone carrying this TCR beta chain. The data originate from a study of T cells in Graves' hyperthyroidism and ophthalmopathy. Germline CDR1 and CDR2: MNHEY and SMNVEV (reference sequence). The CDR3 runs 13 residues. The V end was cut by 4 bases, the J end by 3 bases, with 10 bases between. TCR beta CDR3 regions were amplified from RNA transcripts. First-round RT-PCR of the TCR CDR3 relied on the HTBI primer set. TCRdb used MiXCR to reprocess the multiplex PCR reads, holding one entry per CDR3 protein. This table has over 300,000 distinct CDR3 sequences, approximately 14% appearing once.

Sequencing was carried out using blood. The origin of this receptor is a woman in her 40s with Graves' ophthalmopathy. This chain joins TRBV27 and TRBJ2-7; tentatively, D is TRBD1 or TRBD2 (6 bases each). CDR3 loop: CASSSGALYEQYF. Here the CDR3 DNA reads TGTGCCAGCAGTTCGGGGGCACTCTACGAGCAGTACTTC.